This record looks at one T cell receptor beta chain sequence and its context. This clone was seen once. Its cognate antigen has yet to be identified. Per-nucleotide qualities are absent, and no much larger clonotype sits a single base away. From the cysteine up to the phenylalanine, the CDR3 has a length of 14 residues. Only the CDR3 DNA stays, 42 bases, in frame from base 1. According to the germline V gene, CDR1 reads SGHTA and CDR2 reads FQGNSA. Trimming at the junction amounts to 4 bases on V and 6 bases on J, and the germline ends lie 13 bases apart. Library construction relied on the immunoSEQ multiplex PCR assay. Sourced from immuneACCESS, this table was stored by TCRdb with only in-frame sequences that have V and J called. A share of the clones is absent; for the studies checked, an unresolved V gene accounts for under half, and the remainder has no known explanation. The sample table contains some 400,000 clones; only one count was recorded for just under 95% of them. The ten largest account for roughly 0.02% of the sample.

The sample is drawn from a study of shared T cell receptors in the human thymus (TCRdb year 2021). For the study in its entirety: The study examined how self-reactive, shared T-cell receptor alpha chains are generated in the human thymus.

The TCR comes from a human donor. The sample comprised thymocytes. Recombination joined TRBV7-2 with TRBJ1-5; the D gene is possibly TRBD1, with 5 bases matching. The sequence in DNA is TGTGCCAGCAGCTCCAGGGAGGAGGGTCAGCCCCAGCATTTT. Its protein reads: CASSSREEGQPQHF.